Below are 25 T cell receptor beta chains sequenced from a single sample in a study of tumor-infiltrating lymphocytes in primary liver carcinoma. With 500 ng total RNA as template and a constant-region primer, TCR beta cDNA was made. Three nested multiplex PCR rounds, a slightly modified ARM-PCR method, built the TCR beta libraries. Primers for the first two PCR rounds were TRBV1-TRBV30 forward primers and a C-beta reverse primer (approximately 10 cycles per round). TCRdb re-called the multiplex PCR reads through MiXCR, storing one row per CDR3 protein. The sample holds around 80,000 distinct CDR3 sequences, 72% seen once. Unsorted bulk tissue, 20-30 mg of it, served as the source for co-extraction of RNA and DNA. The specimen was liver tumor tissue from sampling region 1. Subset specified: tumor region T1, superior pole. All receptors derive from a man aged 35 to 55 with primary liver carcinoma and hepatitis B virus infection.

This clonotype was observed a few times. A much larger clone is a single base away; this may be a read error. The chain employs TRBV12-3 or TRBV12-4 and TRBJ2-1; TRBD2 matches at 9 bases. The CDR3 runs to 13 residues. The CDR3 is CASGLGGRDEQFF. In DNA form, the CDR3 reads TGTGCCAGCGGTTTAGGCGGGAGGGATGAGCAGTTCTTC.

The rearrangement links TRBV11-2 to TRBJ2-1; TRBD1 matches 7 bases. V was clipped by 7 bases and J by 6 bases; unmatched bases: 9. The CDR3 runs to 14 residues. From germline, CDR1 is SGHAT and CDR2 FQNNGV. The CDR3 sequence: CASTMTGTINEQFF. CDR3 DNA sequence: TGTGCCAGCACCATGACAGGGACAATCAATGAGCAGTTCTTC.

As regards this clonotype: The junction differs from germline at one of its ends, possibly a read error. The rearrangement uses TRBV12-3 or TRBV12-4 and TRBJ2-3; 12 bases line up with TRBD2. This CDR3 is 15 amino acids long. In DNA, the CDR3 is TGTGCCAGTAGTCTGGGACTAGCGGGCACAGATACGCACTATTTT. Encoded protein: CASSLGLAGTDTHYF.

The chain carries TRBV4-1 and TRBJ1-2; 7 bases match TRBD1. V dropped 5 bases and J dropped 4; count of bases not matched to a gene: 13. Germline V gene data show CDR1 as MGHRA and CDR2 as YSYEKL. This CDR3 comprises 16 residues. This chain's CDR3 is CASSFERTGTGYGYTF. The DNA for the CDR3 is TGCGCCAGCAGCTTCGAGAGGACAGGTACTGGCTATGGCTACACCTTC.

As regards this clonotype: At one end the junction does not follow the germline gene, possibly because of a read error. The V and J genes are TRBV7-9 and TRBJ2-1; D remains unclear. The CDR3 loop spans 14 amino acids. Per the germline V gene, CDR1 is SEHNR and CDR2 is FQNEAQ (reference sequence). CDR3 protein: CASSTTSFYYEQLF. Written as DNA, the CDR3 is TGTGCCAGCAGCACGACCTCCTTTTACTATGAGCAGCTCTTC.

In this sample, this clonotype turned up a few times. CDR3 amino acids: CASSPWTYNEQFF. CDR3 DNA sequence: TGCGCCAGCAGCCCATGGACTTACAATGAGCAGTTCTTC. The chain couples TRBV4-3 to TRBJ2-1; possible D gene TRBD2, 5 bases. CDR1 and CDR2 (germline): LGHNA, YSLEER. CDR3 size: 13 residues. V lost 4 bases and J 4 bases, leaving 8 bases between the germline ends.

By sample fraction, this clonotype is medium-sized. The V gene is TRBV11-2, the J gene TRBJ2-2; D uncertain. Germline values: CDR1 SGHAT, CDR2 FQNNGV. The CDR3 length is 14 residues. V was pared by 3 bases and J by 4 bases, with 9 bases between. The CDR3 here is CASSFLGGTGELFF. CDR3 bases: TGTGCCAGCAGCTTCCTAGGCGGCACCGGGGAGCTGTTTTTT. Drawing the rest from reference TRBV11-2 and TRBJ2-2, the complete variable domain is EAGVAQSPRYKIIEKRQSVAFWCNPISGHATLYWYQQILGQGPKLLIQFQNNGVVDDSQLPKDRFSAERLKGVDSTLKIQPAKLEDSAVYLCASSFLGGTGELFFGEGSRLTVL.

The chain carries TRBV20-1 and TRBJ2-6; TRBD2 matches 7 bases. With 5 bases clipped from V and 2 bases from J, the junction kept 6 bases outside the gene matches. This CDR3 is 15 amino acids long. Germline lookup yields CDR1 DFQATT and CDR2 SNEGSKA (reference sequence). This chain's CDR3 is CSAWEGEAGANVLTF. For the CDR3, the DNA is TGCAGTGCTTGGGAGGGAGAAGCTGGGGCCAACGTCCTGACTTTC.

V is TRBV27 and J is TRBJ2-5; no reliable D call. Germline CDR1 is MNHEY and CDR2 is SMNVEV (reference sequence). V lost 6 bases and J lost 4, with 15 bases in between. This CDR3 region has 14 residues. The CDR3, as DNA: TGTGCCAGCAGACCGATCGGACCTGTAGAGACCCAGTACTTC. This gives the protein CASRPIGPVETQYF.

With regard to this clonotype: An end of the junction differs from the germline gene, which may be a read error. The chain carries TRBV6-5 and TRBJ2-1, with D possibly being TRBD2 (6 bases). Germline V gene data show CDR1 as MNHEY and CDR2 as SVGAGI. The CDR3 is made up of 18 amino acids. In nucleotides, the CDR3 is TGTGCCAACAGTTCCAGGACTACCAACCGGTTCCCCTACAATGAGCACTTCTTC. This sequence encodes CANSSRTTNRFPYNEHFF.

Worth noting for this clonotype: As the CDR3 is not closed by the conserved phenylalanine or tryptophan, this likely results from a read error. The gene calls are TRBV30 and TRBJ2-1; weak D call: TRBD2 (5 bases). With 3 bases removed from V and 7 bases from J, the gap between germline ends came to 10 bases. The CDR3 loop spans 12 amino acids. The germline gives CDR1 GTSNPN, CDR2 SVGIG (reference sequence). CDR3 bases: TGTGCCTGGAGCGTACGGGGTAATGAGCAGTTCCTC. It specifies CAWSVRGNEQFL.

The CDR3 loop reads CASSLSQSGGGETQYF. In DNA form, the CDR3 reads TGTGCCAGCAGCTTAAGCCAGAGCGGAGGGGGAGAGACCCAGTACTTC. The chain joins TRBV7-2 to TRBJ2-5; D assignment may be TRBD1 or TRBD2 (6 bases each). The CDR3 loop spans 16 amino acids. The V gene lost 2 bases and the J gene lost 4 bases, with 17 bases spanning the gap. In germline, CDR1 is SGHTA, CDR2 FQGNSA.

With respect to this clonotype: The junction departs from the called germline gene at one end, perhaps through a read error. The chain is built from TRBV11-2 and TRBJ1-1, with D possibly TRBD1 on 6 matching bases. The CDR3 covers 13 residues. Germline V gene data show CDR1 as SGHAT and CDR2 as FQNNGV. The CDR3 loop reads CVSSLDGDTDAFF. The CDR3, as DNA: TGTGTCAGCAGTTTGGACGGGGACACTGATGCTTTCTTT.

This clonotype has only a few counts. One base away lies a much larger clone, so this may be a sequencing read error. CDR3 residues: CATSERDRGEQYF. The CDR3 nucleotides are TGTGCCACCAGTGAGCGCGACAGGGGAGAGCAGTACTTC. V usage is TRBV10-3 and J usage is TRBJ2-7; 8 bases match TRBD1. CDR1 is ENHRY, CDR2 SYGVKD, per germline. The CDR3 is 13 residues long.

To note about this clonotype: No conserved phenylalanine or tryptophan is present at the end of the CDR3, so a read error is the likely explanation. J is TRBJ2-7 and V is TRBV6-5, with D perhaps TRBD1 or TRBD2 (5 bases each). The CDR3 spans 14 residues. Germline V gene sequence: CDR1 MNHEY, CDR2 SVGAGI. The V end lost 8 bases, the J end lost 6 bases, and 20 bases lay between the germline ends. CDR3 in amino acids: CASSPDPLGTEQYL. The CDR3 region has the DNA TGTGCCAGCTCGCCCGACCCCCTGGGGACCGAGCAGTACCTC.

The rearrangement links TRBV20-1 to TRBJ1-4; D unclear. Trimming shortened V by 5 bases and J by 0 bases, and 10 bases separated the two germline ends. The CDR3 length is 14 residues. Per germline, CDR1 DFQATT and CDR2 SNEGSKA (reference sequence). The DNA for the CDR3 is TGCAGTGCTCCTGGCGGGGCAACTAATGAAAAACTGTTTTTT. Amino acid sequence: CSAPGGATNEKLFF.

The CDR3 protein is CASDWDPNTEAFF. CDR3 DNA sequence: TGTGCCAGCGACTGGGACCCGAACACTGAAGCTTTCTTT. The chain couples TRBV6-2 or TRBV6-3 to TRBJ1-1; tentative D call: TRBD1 (5 bases). This CDR3 has 13 amino acids. Germline CDR1 MNHEY, CDR2 SVGEGT. Trimming took off 8 bases at V and 1 base at J, with 11 bases between the two ends.

As regards this clonotype: The missing conserved phenylalanine or tryptophan at the end of this CDR3 makes a read error likely. The J gene is TRBJ2-6, the V gene TRBV29-1, with D perhaps matching TRBD1 or TRBD2 (6 bases each). Per the germline V gene, CDR1 is SQVTM and CDR2 is ANQGSEA. The CDR3 length is 14 residues. CDR3 amino acids: CSVATGTGTNVLTS. The DNA of the CDR3 is TGCAGCGTTGCTACAGGGACTGGGACCAACGTCCTGACTTCC.

This clonotype was seen at least ten times. This rearrangement joins TRBV6-6 to TRBJ2-7; D is possibly TRBD1 or TRBD2 (5 bases each). The CDR3 is made up of 11 amino acids. Germline CDR1 is MNHNY and CDR2 is SVGAGI (reference sequence). V dropped 8 bases and J dropped 5 bases, with 10 bases sitting between them. The CDR3 bases are TGTGCCAGCCGGGACGTACACGAGCAGTACTTC. Translation gives CASRDVHEQYF.

A note on this clonotype: Here the CDR3 omits its conserved ending phenylalanine or tryptophan, so a read error is the likely source. V gene TRBV29-1 combines with J gene TRBJ2-7; TRBD1 agrees at 11 bases. Germline V lookup: CDR1 SQVTM, CDR2 ANQGSEA. The CDR3 covers 14 residues. V trimming: 7 bases; J trimming: 3 bases; junction bases outside the gene matches: 8. The CDR3 is CSGSPGQGVYEQYS. DNA of the CDR3: TGCAGCGGATCGCCGGGACAGGGGGTCTACGAGCAGTACTCC.

Ten or more counts support this clonotype. V gene TRBV2 combines with J gene TRBJ2-1; 12 nucleotides line up with TRBD2. Germline loops: CDR1 SNHLY, CDR2 FYNNEI. J was trimmed by 8 bases and V by 2 bases; bases with no gene match: 4. The CDR3 loop spans 15 amino acids. The CDR3 nucleotides are TGTGCCAGCAGTGAACTAGCGGGAGGGCCGCATGAGCAGTTCTTC. Protein product: CASSELAGGPHEQFF.

The chain has TRBV11-1 and TRBJ2-7; tentative D call: TRBD2 (5 bases). Germline assignment: CDR1 SGHAT and CDR2 FQDESV (reference sequence). This CDR3 is 14 amino acids long. V was shortened by 5 bases and J by 4 bases, with 15 bases between the two germline ends. CDR3: CASSPHSGRYEQYF. The DNA for the CDR3 is TGTGCCAGCAGCCCTCACAGCGGTAGATACGAGCAGTACTTC.

This clonotype was seen only a few times. The chain combines TRBV19 with TRBJ2-7; D not resolved. The CDR3 extends over 14 amino acids. Germline assignment: CDR1 LNHDA and CDR2 SQIVND (reference sequence). V lost 5 bases and J lost 0, with 11 bases in between. The CDR3 sequence is CASSPWTSSYEQYF. Here the CDR3 DNA reads TGTGCCAGTAGTCCCTGGACGAGCTCCTACGAGCAGTACTTC.

On this clonotype: One end of the junction fails to match germline, which may point to a read error. The V and J genes are TRBV11-3 and TRBJ2-1; D uncertain. Germline loops: CDR1 SGHNT, CDR2 YENEEA. This CDR3 spans 14 amino acids. The CDR3 DNA follows: TGTGCCAGCAGCTTAGGCGTCTCGAACAATGAGCACTTCTTC. It is translated as CASSLGVSNNEHFF.

In the case of this clonotype: One junction end does not reproduce the germline sequence, and a read error may be involved. The chain couples TRBV5-4 to TRBJ1-2, with D uncertain. This CDR3 is 13 amino acids long. Germline V gives CDR1 SGHNT, CDR2 YYREEE (reference sequence). Here the CDR3 reads CASSLVDKYGYTF. As DNA, the CDR3 is TGTGCTAGCAGCTTGGTCGACAAGTATGGCTACACCTTC. The full variable domain, with the rest looked up from reference TRBV5-4 and TRBJ1-2, is ETGVTQSPTHLIKTRGQQVTLRCSSQSGHNTVSWYQQALGQGPQFIFQYYREEENGRGNFPPRFSGLQFPNYSSELNVNALELDDSALYLCASSLVDKYGYTFGSGTRLTVV.